Below, 8 T cell receptor beta chains from the same sample are listed, as sequenced in a study of CD8+ T cells in alopecia areata. RNA was extracted and reverse transcribed into cDNA as the sequencing template. Here immunoSEQ multiplex PCR was the method, and the copy in TCRdb shows in-frame clones only, minus some. The data show 150,000 or so clones, 58% seen once. Documented treatment: oral pan-JAK inhibitor, 5-10 mg twice daily. Here the sequenced sample was CD4+ T cells sorted from blood, taken at week 56, from a patient treated with tofacitinib. Receptors originate from a human donor with alopecia areata.

This clone turned up a few times. The J gene is TRBJ1-2, the V gene TRBV29-1; 9 bases fit TRBD1. Germline trimming cut 6 bases from V and 7 bases from J; bases unmatched to any gene: 9. CDR1 is SQVTM, CDR2 ANQGSEA, per germline. The CDR3 covers 13 residues. The DNA for the CDR3 is TGCAGCGTCACGGACAGGGGTTACTCTGGCTACACCTTC. Its translation is CSVTDRGYSGYTF.

The chain joins TRBV5-1 to TRBJ1-5; 9 bases agree with TRBD1. There are 15 residues in the CDR3. Germline values: CDR1 SGHRS, CDR2 YFSETQ. J gave up 6 bases and V 4 bases, and 8 bases lay outside the gene matches. The CDR3 reads CASSPAGDRAQPQHF. The CDR3 DNA reads as TGCGCCAGCAGCCCCGCGGGGGACAGGGCTCAGCCCCAGCATTTT.

This CDR3 reads CASSPGTRGDTQYF. The CDR3 region has the DNA TGTGCCAGCAGCCCAGGGACTAGGGGGGATACGCAGTATTTT. This chain uses TRBV4-2 with TRBJ2-3; 8 positions match TRBD2. The CDR3 has 14 residues. V dropped 4 bases and J dropped 6; count of bases not matched to a gene: 6. CDR1 and CDR2 (germline): LGHNA, YNFKEQ.

The chain carries TRBV9 and TRBJ1-2; D remains unclear. V lost 0 bases and J 2 bases, leaving 11 bases between the germline ends. This CDR3 has 15 residues. The germline gives CDR1 SGDLS, CDR2 YYNGEE. The CDR3 region has the DNA TGTGCCAGCAGCGTAGAGGTGCTCGCAAACTATGGCTACACCTTC. Translating gives CASSVEVLANYGYTF.

This chain uses TRBV4-1 with TRBJ2-2, with TRBD1 matching 9 bases. J was trimmed by 4 bases and V by 4 bases; bases with no gene match: 10. The V gene's germline CDR1 is MGHRA and CDR2 YSYEKL. The CDR3 is 17 residues long. The CDR3 DNA reads TGCGCCAGCAGCCGGCCCCCGGGACAGGGTCGCACCGGGGAGCTGTTTTTT. Translation gives CASSRPPGQGRTGELFF.

This chain links TRBV27 with TRBJ1-6; 7 bases line up with TRBD1. The trim removed 4 bases at V and 9 bases at J, leaving 3 bases unmatched. Looked up from germline, CDR1 is MNHEY and CDR2 is SMNVEV (reference sequence). CDR3 length: 13 amino acids. CDR3 DNA sequence: TGTGCCAGCAGTTACGACAGGGCTTCACCCCTCCACTTT. This translates into CASSYDRASPLHF.

The V and J genes are TRBV2 and TRBJ2-3; possibly TRBD2 for D (5 bases). Trimming removed 5 bases at V and 0 bases at J, with 12 bases between. Looked up from germline, CDR1 is SNHLY and CDR2 is FYNNEI. The CDR3 has 15 amino acids. CDR3 DNA: TGTGCCAGCAGTCAGGAAGCGGTGAGCACAGATACGCAGTATTTT. This codes for CASSQEAVSTDTQYF.

With regard to this clone: At one end the junction does not follow the germline gene, possibly because of a read error. V and J are TRBV6-1 and TRBJ1-1; 7 bases line up with TRBD1. Germline V lookup: CDR1 MNHNS, CDR2 SASEGT. The CDR3 length is 13 residues. CDR3 coding DNA: TGTGCCAGCAGTGAAAGAGGGGGCCTCGATGCGAGCTTT. Translated: CASSERGGLDASF.